This T cell receptor beta chain was observed in a study of T cell responses to AZD1222 COVID-19 vaccine. Study in general: Both about-4-week and about-12-week second-dose recipients were combined. Study results and limitations: Repertoire sampling was restricted to post-peak T cell response timepoints. Vaccine-associated CD4 TCRs ranged over spike, dominating at 160-218 and 743-854. White British donors predominated, females outnumbered males, and clonal diversity was possibly underestimated.

Data came from immunoSEQ multiplex PCR; TCRdb stores just in-frame clones and leaves some out. The sample holds around 66,000 clones, over 75% seen once. Trimming removed 0 bases from V and 3 bases from J, with 9 bases in between. The germline CDR1 and CDR2 sequences are LNHNV and YYDKDF (reference sequence). This CDR3 comprises 15 residues. In regard to this clone: Its specificity is unknown.

The rearrangement uses TRBV15 and TRBJ1-5; unclear D gene. This material consisted of peripheral blood, taken on day 0 of AZD1222 vaccination. The clonotype was recovered from an adult in good health. This chain's CDR3 is CATSRDAGYNQPQHF. Written as DNA, the CDR3 is TGTGCCACCAGCAGAGATGCAGGCTACAATCAGCCCCAGCATTTT.